This T cell receptor (beta chain) was sequenced for a study of blood T cells in healthy people across ages. The length of the CDR3 is 15 residues. The ends lost 2 bases at V and 6 bases at J; junction bases unmatched: 4. Germline CDR1 is SEHNR and CDR2 is FQNEAQ (reference sequence). Through a sample-barcoded 5' primer and a J-beta primer mix, a second PCR was run for about 6 to 11 cycles. TCRdb re-called the 5' RACE reads with MiXCR, one entry per CDR3 protein. Found here are more than 500,000 distinct CDR3 sequences, about 29% of them singletons; the top ten hold about 3.3%. In addition, the sample was reused for a study of T cells of mothers and their children. That paper notes: According to the study, all extracted RNA entered cDNA synthesis at 1.5 ug per 15 ul.

This clonotype was obtained from a boy between 2 and 10 years old in good health. The sequenced material came from blood. The V and J genes are TRBV7-9 and TRBJ2-2; 9 nucleotides agree with TRBD2. CDR3 region: CASSLSPSGAGELFF. In nucleotides, the CDR3 is TGTGCCAGCAGCTTAAGTCCTAGCGGGGCCGGGGAGCTGTTTTTT.